These 28 T cell receptor beta chains were sequenced from one sample in a study of blood T cell repertoires in COVID-19. Profiled with immunoSEQ multiplex PCR; TCRdb holds only in-frame clones, not every one. The sample consists of 300,000 or so clones, 80% to 90% of them appearing once. Sequences were obtained from PBMCs or T cells enriched from blood (not recorded which). These receptors were obtained from a woman between 40 and 55 years old with acute COVID-19.

This rearrangement joins TRBV10-3 to TRBJ1-6; a possible D gene is TRBD1 (6 bases). V dropped 5 bases and J dropped 7 bases, with 18 bases sitting between them. The CDR3 has 16 residues. Per the germline V gene, CDR1 is ENHRY and CDR2 is SYGVKD. Here the CDR3 DNA reads TGTGCCATCAGTCCGCTGGCAGGGGAAAAAAATTCACCCCTCCACTTT. It is translated as CAISPLAGEKNSPLHF.

In its sample, this clone was seen a few times. The gene calls are TRBV7-2 and TRBJ2-1; 10 positions agree with TRBD2. Germline CDR1 is SGHTA and CDR2 is FQGNSA. J was trimmed by 3 bases and V by 5 bases; bases with no gene match: 4. This CDR3 region has 15 residues. The CDR3 is CASSPRTSGYNEQFF. The CDR3 region has the DNA TGTGCCAGCAGCCCCAGGACTAGCGGCTACAATGAGCAGTTCTTC.

V gene TRBV7-9 combines with J gene TRBJ2-1, with TRBD1 identical over 10 bases. V trimming: 5 bases; J trimming: 5 bases; junction bases outside the gene matches: 3. Germline-derived CDR1 and CDR2 are SEHNR and FQNEAQ (reference sequence). CDR3 size: 14 residues. CDR3 in amino acids: CASSPGTGDNEQFF. CDR3 DNA: TGTGCCAGCAGCCCGGGGACAGGGGACAATGAGCAGTTCTTC.

In this sample, this clone turned up a few times. This chain connects TRBV18 to TRBJ2-3; 7 bases line up with TRBD1. J was trimmed by 1 base and V by 5 bases; bases with no gene match: 6. The germline gives CDR1 KGHSH, CDR2 LQKENI. CDR3 length equals 15 residues. The CDR3 DNA follows: TGTGCCAGCTCATCCCGACAGGGCGGCACAGATACGCAGTATTTT. Translated, it gives CASSSRQGGTDTQYF.

The chain links TRBV5-6 to TRBJ1-1; 8 nucleotides agree with TRBD1. Germline V gives CDR1 SGHDT, CDR2 YYEEEE. With V trimmed by 2 bases and J by 1 base, 7 bases remained unmatched. The CDR3 totals 16 residues. CDR3 protein: CASSLNWGTGNTEAFF. CDR3 nucleotides: TGTGCCAGCAGCTTAAACTGGGGGACAGGGAACACTGAAGCTTTCTTT.

The table lists this clone with a few counts. The chain combines TRBV5-5 with TRBJ2-3, with 14 bases aligning to TRBD2. CDR1 SGHKS and CDR2 YYEKEE come from the germline V gene (reference sequence). V was pared by 4 bases and J by 4 bases, with 5 bases of the junction left unmatched. There are 16 residues in the CDR3. CDR3 in amino acids: CASSPGTSGSADTQYF. CDR3 nucleotide sequence: TGTGCCAGCAGCCCGGGGACTAGCGGGAGCGCAGATACGCAGTATTTT.

This sequence joins TRBV2 and TRBJ1-5; TRBD1 is a possible D gene (6 bases). V lost 2 bases, J lost 0 bases, and 11 bases lay in between. The germline gives CDR1 SNHLY, CDR2 FYNNEI. The CDR3 length is 16 residues. CDR3 sequence: CASSERTAYSNQPQHF. CDR3 bases: TGTGCCAGCAGTGAACGGACAGCGTATAGCAATCAGCCCCAGCATTTT. Using reference TRBV2 and TRBJ1-5 for the parts outside the CDR3, the full variable domain is EPEVTQTPSHQVTQMGQEVILRCVPISNHLYFYWYRQILGQKVEFLVSFYNNEISEKSEIFDDQFSVERPDGSNFTLKIRSTKLEDSAMYFCASSERTAYSNQPQHFGDGTRLSIL.

V usage is TRBV4-3 and J usage is TRBJ1-2; TRBD1 matches at 8 bases. Germline V gives CDR1 LGHNA, CDR2 YSLEER. CDR3 length equals 16 residues. Trimming took 2 bases from V and 4 from J; bases not matched to a gene: 9. CDR3 in DNA: TGCGCCAGCAGCCAATCGCGACAGGGGTTGGGCTATGGCTACACCTTC. This sequence encodes CASSQSRQGLGYGYTF.

This CDR3 reads CASSLSYSQETQYF. CDR3 in DNA: TGTGCCAGCAGCCTCTCTTATTCGCAAGAGACCCAGTACTTC. The genes are TRBV28 and TRBJ2-5; D is unresolved. Germline V gene sequence: CDR1 MDHEN, CDR2 SYDVKM. V shed 6 bases and J shed 2 bases, with 13 bases lying between them. This CDR3 spans 14 amino acids.

The chain is built from TRBV28 and TRBJ1-1, with 7 bases lining up with TRBD1. CDR1 MDHEN and CDR2 SYDVKM come from the germline V gene. This CDR3 is 15 amino acids long. V trimming: 5 bases; J trimming: 9 bases; junction bases outside the gene matches: 15. The CDR3 DNA is TGTGCCAGCAGTGGGCCTGGCGGACAGGCCTTAAAAGCTTTCTTT. Amino acid sequence: CASSGPGGQALKAFF.

The gene calls are TRBV6-5 and TRBJ2-7; possible D gene TRBD1, 6 bases. The germline V gene has CDR1 MNHEY and CDR2 SVGAGI. This CDR3 has 13 residues. V lost 10 bases, J lost 1 base, and 14 bases lay in between. CDR3 nucleotides: TGTGCCACCCGAAAGGACAGTTCCTACGAGCAGTACTTC. This encodes CATRKDSSYEQYF.

The chain uses TRBV11-2 and TRBJ1-2; 9 positions agree with TRBD1. The CDR3 totals 14 residues. The trim removed 1 base at V and 4 bases at J, leaving 1 base unmatched. In germline, CDR1 is SGHAT, CDR2 FQNNGV. The CDR3 loop reads CASSLGTGAYGYTF. The CDR3 nucleotides are TGTGCCAGCAGCTTAGGGACAGGGGCCTATGGCTACACCTTC.

This chain uses TRBV9 with TRBJ1-3; the D is unclear. Trimming left V 2 bases short and J 7 bases short, with 19 bases between. Germline V CDR1 and CDR2: SGDLS, YYNGEE. This CDR3 has 16 amino acids. CDR3 in amino acids: CASSVRRPSLRNTIYF. DNA for the CDR3: TGTGCCAGCAGCGTCAGGAGGCCCTCCCTGAGGAACACCATATATTTT.

The CDR3 loop is CASRRGLGRAEAFF. CDR3 DNA: TGTGCCAGTAGGCGGGGGTTGGGGAGAGCTGAAGCTTTCTTT. The chain joins TRBV19 to TRBJ1-1; maybe TRBD1 (5 bases). Germline-derived CDR1 and CDR2 are LNHDA and SQIVND (reference sequence). The V gene lost 6 bases and the J gene lost 6 bases, with 17 bases spanning the gap. The CDR3 extends over 14 amino acids.

The V call is TRBV5-5, the J call TRBJ1-5; D not certain. Germline V gene sequence: CDR1 SGHKS, CDR2 YYEKEE (reference sequence). V lost 3 bases, J lost 0 bases, and 13 bases lay in between. The CDR3 consists of 16 residues. CDR3 in amino acids: CASSYAATDSNQPQHF. The CDR3 DNA reads TGTGCCAGCAGCTACGCAGCGACGGATAGCAATCAGCCCCAGCATTTT.

The chain carries TRBV9 and TRBJ2-1; 7 nucleotides agree with TRBD1. Trimming took 3 bases from V and 5 from J; bases not matched to a gene: 11. CDR3 length equals 16 residues. The V gene's germline CDR1 is SGDLS and CDR2 YYNGEE. The DNA of the CDR3 is TGTGCCAGCAGCGCGAGAACCGGGACAGTGAACAATGAGCAGTTCTTC. This translates into CASSARTGTVNNEQFF.

The chain uses TRBV7-9 and TRBJ2-3; D is unresolved. CDR1 is SEHNR and CDR2 is FQNEAQ in the germline V gene (reference sequence). The CDR3 runs to 13 residues. The V and J ends lost 7 bases and 4 bases respectively, with 12 bases between them. This chain's CDR3 is CASTSMGADTQYF. CDR3 in DNA: TGTGCCAGCACCTCCATGGGCGCAGATACGCAGTATTTT. The complete variable domain, with remaining parts taken from reference TRBV7-9 and TRBJ2-3, reads DTGVSQNPRHKITKRGQNVTFRCDPISEHNRLYWYRQTLGQGPEFLTYFQNEAQLEKSRLLSDRFSAERPKGSFSTLEIQRTEQGDSAMYLCASTSMGADTQYFGPGTRLTVL.

This rearrangement joins TRBV28 to TRBJ2-7, with TRBD1 matching over 8 bases. V lost 1 base to trimming and J lost 1 base; unmatched junction nucleotides: 6. From germline, CDR1 is MDHEN and CDR2 SYDVKM. This CDR3 region has 16 residues. This CDR3 reads CASSLFGQGLSYEQYF. CDR3 DNA: TGTGCCAGCAGTTTATTTGGACAGGGCCTATCCTACGAGCAGTACTTC.

This chain uses TRBV29-1 with TRBJ1-1, with D possibly TRBD1 on 6 matching bases. V lost 7 bases to trimming and J lost 6 bases, with 15 bases between them. CDR1 and CDR2 (germline): SQVTM, ANQGSEA. CDR3 size: 12 residues. CDR3 sequence reads: CSATRDTAEAFF. Here the CDR3 DNA reads TGCAGCGCTACAAGGGACACGGCTGAAGCTTTCTTT.

J is TRBJ2-3 and V is TRBV6-5; TRBD2 agrees at 10 bases. The ends lost 7 bases at V and 4 bases at J; junction bases unmatched: 2. CDR3 length: 13 amino acids. The germline CDR1 and CDR2 sequences are MNHEY and SVGAGI. CDR3 region: CASKRGGPDTQYF. Here the CDR3 DNA reads TGTGCCAGCAAGCGGGGGGGACCAGATACGCAGTATTTT.

The CDR3 reads CASSLGRYQETQYF. For the CDR3, the DNA is TGTGCCAGCAGCTTAGGGCGGTACCAAGAGACCCAGTACTTC. The chain carries TRBV7-2 and TRBJ2-5; D unclear. The CDR3 loop spans 14 amino acids. Trimming pared 1 base from V and 0 bases from J, leaving 6 bases between. Germline V gene lookup returns CDR1 SGHTA and CDR2 FQGNSA.

The chain carries TRBV19 and TRBJ1-1, with 10 bases identical to TRBD1. The trim removed 10 bases at V and 4 bases at J, leaving 12 bases unmatched. CDR1 LNHDA and CDR2 SQIVND come from the germline V gene (reference sequence). CDR3 length: 15 amino acids. The DNA for the CDR3 is TGTGCCACGAACCGGGACAGGGGTTTGGGCACTGAAGCTTTCTTT. Protein product: CATNRDRGLGTEAFF.

In this sample, this clone turned up a few times. The chain combines TRBV21-1 with TRBJ2-7; the table's TRBD1 call for D was not verified on the DNA. TRBV21-1 is reported as a pseudogene. The CDR3 contains 18 residues. In DNA form, the CDR3 reads TGTGCCAGCAGCTCCCAAGGGGACAGGGTAAATGGCTCCTACGAGCAGTACTTC. This codes for CASSSQGDRVNGSYEQYF.

The V call is TRBV28, the J call TRBJ1-1; 11 nucleotides line up with TRBD1. V was clipped by 4 bases and J by 10 bases; unmatched bases: 5. The CDR3 covers 13 residues. From germline, CDR1 is MDHEN and CDR2 SYDVKM. Written as DNA, the CDR3 is TGTGCCAGCAGTTCCTCGGACAGGGGGCGAGCTTTCTTT. This translates into CASSSSDRGRAFF.

CDR3 sequence (DNA): TGTGCCAGCAGCCTCCTCGGGGAGGGGCTTTTATTAGCTTTCTTT. Residues: CASSLLGEGLLLAFF. V usage is TRBV5-6 and J usage is TRBJ1-1, with D tentatively TRBD1 (5 bases). This CDR3 is built from 15 residues. Germline CDR1 and CDR2: SGHDT and YYEEEE. V was cut by 4 bases and J by 10 bases, with 23 bases left in between.

This chain links TRBV13 with TRBJ1-3; tentative D call: TRBD1 (6 bases). CDR1 is PRHDT, CDR2 FYEKMQ, per germline (reference sequence). The CDR3 length is 14 residues. The germline V and J ends were trimmed by 6 bases and 4 bases, with 13 bases remaining between them. The CDR3 DNA is TGTGCCAGCAGGCTCACAGGGCCGGGAAACACCATATATTTT. Protein: CASRLTGPGNTIYF.

The chain links TRBV2 to TRBJ2-7; D not certain. Trimming took off 4 bases at V and 7 bases at J, with 8 bases between the two ends. This CDR3 has 11 amino acids. CDR1 and CDR2 (germline): SNHLY, FYNNEI. CDR3 sequence: CASSGSREQYF. Written as DNA, the CDR3 is TGTGCCAGCAGTGGGTCGAGGGAGCAGTACTTC.

The CDR3 DNA reads TGCGCCAGCAGTTGGCAGGGGGTGGGCGATACGCAGTATTTT. As protein: CASSWQGVGDTQYF. The gene calls are TRBV5-1 and TRBJ2-3, with TRBD1 identical over 7 bases. The trim removed 5 bases at V and 6 bases at J, leaving 9 bases unmatched. The CDR3 length is 14 residues. CDR1 is SGHRS and CDR2 is YFSETQ in the germline V gene.